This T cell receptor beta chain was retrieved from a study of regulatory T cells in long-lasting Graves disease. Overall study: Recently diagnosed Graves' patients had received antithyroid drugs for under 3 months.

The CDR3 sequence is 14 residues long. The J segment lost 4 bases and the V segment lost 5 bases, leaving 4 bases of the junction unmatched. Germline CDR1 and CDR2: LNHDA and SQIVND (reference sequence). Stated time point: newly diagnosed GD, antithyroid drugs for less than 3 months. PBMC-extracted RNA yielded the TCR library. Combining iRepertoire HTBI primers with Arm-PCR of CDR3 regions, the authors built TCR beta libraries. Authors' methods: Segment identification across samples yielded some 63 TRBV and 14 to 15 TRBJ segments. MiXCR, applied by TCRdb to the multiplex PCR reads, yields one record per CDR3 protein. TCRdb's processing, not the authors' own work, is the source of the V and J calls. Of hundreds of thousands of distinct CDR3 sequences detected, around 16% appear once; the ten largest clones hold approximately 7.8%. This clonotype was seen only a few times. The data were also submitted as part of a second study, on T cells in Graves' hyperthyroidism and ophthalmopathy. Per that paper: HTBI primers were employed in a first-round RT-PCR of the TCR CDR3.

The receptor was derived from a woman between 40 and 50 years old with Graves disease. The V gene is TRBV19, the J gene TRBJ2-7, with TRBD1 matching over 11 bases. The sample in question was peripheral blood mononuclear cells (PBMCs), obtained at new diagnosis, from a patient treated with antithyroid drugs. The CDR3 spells CASSGQGAHYEQYF. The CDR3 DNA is TGTGCCAGTAGTGGACAGGGGGCGCATTACGAGCAGTACTTC.